This passage covers 22 T cell receptor beta chains from one sample sequenced in a study of T-cell memory formation after mild COVID-19. TCRdb recomputed calls from the 5' RACE reads with MiXCR, one row per CDR3 protein. The data show hundreds of thousands of distinct CDR3 sequences, roughly 13% seen once. The source material was PBMCs or a T cell subset sorted from them (not recorded which). These receptors all come from a man younger than 30 who had mild COVID-19 (a few samples of this study predate the infection). Cell type and time point are not known.

In this sample, this clonotype turned up a few times. The chain recombines TRBV7-9 with TRBJ1-1; D not certain. The germline V gene encodes CDR1 SEHNR and CDR2 FQNEAQ (reference sequence). Between the trimmed V and J ends, which lost 2 bases and 11 bases, there was a span of 15 bases. CDR3 length equals 13 residues. The CDR3 loop is CASSLTDSAYAFF. The CDR3 DNA sequence: TGTGCCAGCAGCTTAACGGACTCAGCTTACGCTTTCTTT.

The chain carries TRBV6-5 and TRBJ2-7; 8 nucleotides match TRBD1. With V trimmed by 8 bases and J by 9 bases, 12 bases remained unmatched. CDR1 is MNHEY, CDR2 SVGAGI, per germline. This CDR3 spans 13 amino acids. The CDR3 DNA reads TGTGCCAGCTCCAGACAGGGGTTCGGAAGGCAGTACTTC. Protein sequence: CASSRQGFGRQYF.

This rearrangement joins TRBV6-2 or TRBV6-3 to TRBJ2-5, with D hard to call. V gave up 0 bases and J gave up 5 bases, with 7 bases separating them. Germline CDR1 and CDR2: MNHEY and SVGEGT. The CDR3 sequence is 13 residues long. The CDR3 DNA reads as TGTGCCAGCAGTTACTCGTTGGGCGAGACCCAGTACTTC. The encoded protein is CASSYSLGETQYF.

The V call is TRBV2, the J call TRBJ2-1; tentative D call: TRBD2 (6 bases). The germline V gene has CDR1 SNHLY and CDR2 FYNNEI. The CDR3 consists of 14 residues. The V end lost 5 bases, the J end lost 6 bases, and 14 bases lay between the germline ends. The CDR3 reads CASSWQAGFNEQFF. CDR3 DNA: TGTGCCAGCAGTTGGCAGGCGGGATTCAATGAGCAGTTCTTC.

This clonotype was seen a handful of times. The rearrangement joins TRBV6-5 to TRBJ1-2, with TRBD1 matching over 11 bases. Germline V gives CDR1 MNHEY, CDR2 SVGAGI. The ends lost 0 bases at V and 5 bases at J; junction bases unmatched: 5. This CDR3 contains 16 residues. The CDR3 is CASSYSSGTGGYGYTF. The CDR3, as DNA: TGTGCCAGCAGTTACTCGAGTGGGACAGGGGGGTATGGCTACACCTTC.

Only a few counts were recorded for this clonotype. This sequence joins TRBV9 and TRBJ2-5, with TRBD2 matching over 10 bases. The CDR3 is made up of 18 amino acids. J lost 5 bases, V lost 0 bases, and 13 bases had no gene match. CDR1 is SGDLS and CDR2 is YYNGEE in the germline V gene. The CDR3 loop is CASSVAPVKRGGLETQYF. The CDR3, as DNA: TGTGCCAGCAGCGTAGCTCCCGTTAAGCGGGGGGGCCTCGAGACCCAGTACTTC.

This clonotype has only a few counts. In nucleotides, the CDR3 is TGTGCCAGCAGCTCAGGGGCGAAGCAGTACTTC. It specifies CASSSGAKQYF. The chain uses TRBV7-3 and TRBJ2-7; tentatively, D is TRBD1 (6 bases). CDR3 length equals 11 residues. V shed 4 bases and J shed 8 bases, with 9 bases lying between them. Germline CDR1 SGHTA, CDR2 FQGTGA.

This sequence joins TRBV18 and TRBJ1-2; perhaps TRBD1 as D (5 bases). V was cut by 3 bases and J by 8 bases, with 13 bases left in between. Per the germline V gene, CDR1 is KGHSH and CDR2 is LQKENI. This CDR3 is built from 13 residues. The CDR3 sequence: CASSPGTAWGYTF. As DNA, the CDR3 is TGTGCCAGCTCACCGGGGACGGCATGGGGCTACACCTTC.

This clonotype has more than one count but fewer than ten. The CDR3 region is CASSYSSLSSYNSPLHF. In nucleotides, the CDR3 is TGTGCCAGCAGTTACTCCTCATTGAGCTCCTATAATTCACCCCTCCACTTT. This chain links TRBV6-6 with TRBJ1-6; D is uncertain. The CDR3 sequence is 17 residues long. Germline assignment: CDR1 MNHNY and CDR2 SVGAGI (reference sequence). V lost 0 bases to trimming and J lost 0 bases, with 9 bases between them.

This clonotype came up a few times. This chain joins TRBV4-1 and TRBJ2-7; D remains unclear. The ends were cut back, 0 bases at V and 0 bases at J, with 6 bases in the middle. Germline CDR1 and CDR2: MGHRA and YSYEKL. The CDR3 length is 14 residues. DNA of the CDR3: TGCGCCAGCAGCCAAGAGGCCTACTCCTACGAGCAGTACGTC. Translating gives CASSQEAYSYEQYV.

This chain uses TRBV20-1 with TRBJ2-1; D not resolved. The CDR3 consists of 12 residues. The V gene lost 2 bases and the J gene lost 6 bases, with 8 bases spanning the gap. Germline-derived CDR1 and CDR2 are DFQATT and SNEGSKA (reference sequence). CDR3 nucleotides: TGCAGTGCTAGATCAGATTCCAATGAGCAGTTCTTC. Protein product: CSARSDSNEQFF.

Many counts were recorded for this clonotype. The genes are TRBV4-2 and TRBJ2-2; a possible D gene is TRBD1 (6 bases). This CDR3 comprises 16 residues. Germline CDR1 reads LGHNA; CDR2 reads YNFKEQ. The ends were cut back, 0 bases at V and 0 bases at J, with 8 bases in the middle. For the CDR3, the DNA is TGTGCCAGCAGCCAAGAGGGGACAACGAACACCGGGGAGCTGTTTTTT. Translating gives CASSQEGTTNTGELFF.

The chain uses TRBV5-1 and TRBJ1-2; D possibly corresponds to TRBD1 (5 bases). The CDR3 has 15 residues. V dropped 0 bases and J dropped 3 bases, with 12 bases sitting between them. CDR1 and CDR2 (germline): SGHRS, YFSETQ. CDR3 sequence: CASSLEGNTYYGYTF. The CDR3 coding sequence is TGCGCCAGCAGCTTGGAGGGGAACACCTACTATGGCTACACCTTC.

The chain employs TRBV3-1 and TRBJ1-6, with D unclear. Trimming stripped 0 bases from V and 9 bases from J, with 9 bases between. Germline assignment: CDR1 LGHDT and CDR2 YNNKEL (reference sequence). The CDR3 contains 14 residues. This CDR3 is CASSQEFFGSPLHF. CDR3 bases: TGTGCCAGCAGCCAAGAATTTTTCGGTTCACCCCTCCACTTT.

This clonotype was seen ten or more times. The rearrangement joins TRBV4-1 to TRBJ2-5; possibly TRBD2 for D (6 bases). Deletions cut 3 bases from V and 3 bases from J, with 11 bases between. The length of the CDR3 is 14 residues. The germline gives CDR1 MGHRA, CDR2 YSYEKL. This chain's CDR3 is CASSQGWGEETQYF. The CDR3 DNA sequence: TGCGCCAGCAGCCAGGGGTGGGGGGAAGAGACCCAGTACTTC.

This clonotype was seen more than once but under ten times. V gene TRBV2 combines with J gene TRBJ2-1; TRBD2 matches 7 bases. Trimming cost V 7 bases and J 1 base; bases outside gene matches: 10. The CDR3 covers 16 residues. Germline V gene lookup returns CDR1 SNHLY and CDR2 FYNNEI. The CDR3 sequence is CASNRDYGISYNEQFF. The CDR3 DNA is TGTGCCAGCAATCGGGACTACGGGATTTCCTACAATGAGCAGTTCTTC.

This clonotype turned up a few times. J is TRBJ2-5 and V is TRBV7-8; tentatively, D is TRBD1 or TRBD2 (5 bases each). CDR3 length: 15 residues. The V end lost 5 bases, the J end lost 7 bases, and 20 bases lay between the germline ends. CDR1 SGHVS and CDR2 FQNEAQ come from the germline V gene. The CDR3, as DNA: TGTGCCAGCAGCCCCCGGGACGGCGCCTTTTGGACCCAGTACTTC. It encodes CASSPRDGAFWTQYF.

The chain combines TRBV30 with TRBJ2-5, with D uncertain. This CDR3 comprises 12 residues. With 3 bases removed from V and 2 bases from J, the gap between germline ends came to 7 bases. Germline V CDR1 and CDR2: GTSNPN, SVGIG (reference sequence). CDR3 residues: CAWSTVQETQYF. CDR3 nucleotides: TGTGCCTGGAGCACCGTACAAGAGACCCAGTACTTC.

This clonotype was seen a handful of times. The gene calls are TRBV18 and TRBJ1-2; the match to TRBD1 covers 8 bases. V shed 3 bases and J 3 bases; nucleotides not matched to a gene: 6. CDR1 KGHSH and CDR2 LQKENI come from the germline V gene. The CDR3 loop spans 15 amino acids. In DNA, the CDR3 is TGTGCCAGCTCACCGGGGTTGACAGGGGACTATGGCTACACCTTC. Its protein is CASSPGLTGDYGYTF.

This rearrangement joins TRBV5-1 to TRBJ2-4; D unresolved. The CDR3 is made up of 18 amino acids. Germline V gene data show CDR1 as SGHRS and CDR2 as YFSETQ. V lost 4 bases to trimming and J lost 0 bases, with 20 bases between them. The CDR3 is CASSEWSSSTLAKNIQYF. The CDR3 DNA is TGCGCCAGCAGCGAATGGTCGTCATCGACGTTAGCCAAAAACATTCAGTACTTC. The full variable domain, rest sourced from reference TRBV5-1 and TRBJ2-4, is KAGVTQTPRYLIKTRGQQVTLSCSPISGHRSVSWYQQTPGQGLQFLFEYFSETQRNKGNFPGRFSGRQFSNSRSEMNVSTLELGDSALYLCASSEWSSSTLAKNIQYFGAGTRLSVL.

This clonotype was observed many times. CDR3 sequence reads: CASSEPLSFNQPQHF. In DNA form, the CDR3 reads TGTGCCAGCAGTGAGCCCCTCTCCTTCAATCAGCCCCAGCATTTT. The gene calls are TRBV6-2 or TRBV6-3 and TRBJ1-5, with D unclear. The length of the CDR3 is 15 residues. V lost 5 bases, J lost 3 bases, and 14 bases lay in between. Germline V CDR1 and CDR2: MNHEY, SVGEGT.

The chain employs TRBV6-6 and TRBJ1-5; D gene ambiguous. The CDR3 is 15 residues long. V lost 2 bases and J lost 9, with 17 bases in between. Germline CDR1 MNHNY, CDR2 SVGAGI (reference sequence). CDR3: CASSYPGRPQWPQHF. In nucleotides, the CDR3 is TGTGCCAGCAGTTACCCCGGCAGGCCTCAATGGCCCCAGCATTTT.